This TCR beta chain was sequenced for a study of CD8 T cells in Susac syndrome. Reverse transcription of roughly 0.5 to 1 ug RNA was carried out with random hexamers. Across 54 Vbeta and 13 Jbeta, TCR beta CDR3 was amplified with immunoSEQ multiplex PCR. One entry per CDR3 protein, called by TCRdb with MiXCR from the immunoSEQ multiplex PCR reads. The repertoire holds some 120,000 distinct CDR3 sequences, with about 90% as singletons. CD8+ and CD4+ T cells taken from blood had their TCR beta sequenced. TEMRA cells were enriched by FACS, and CD4+ and CD8+ T cells were negatively isolated. V was shortened by 0 bases and J by 1 base, with 4 bases between the two germline ends. The CDR3 spans 15 residues.

Input material: CD8+ T cells from PBMCs. The V gene is TRBV12-3 or TRBV12-4, the J gene TRBJ2-6, with D uncertain. The TCR comes from a human donor in good health. The CDR3 loop is CASSLAGSGANVLTF. CDR3 in DNA: TGTGCCAGCAGTTTAGCCGGGTCTGGGGCCAACGTCCTGACTTTC.